The entry below gives a single TCR beta chain sequence along with its context. This sample is part of a study of OX40 agonist ivuxolimab in advanced cancers. About the research overall: Ivuxolimab doses were 0.01, 0.1, 0.3, 1.5, 3 or 10 mg/kg every 2 weeks. Melanoma, hepatocellular carcinoma, head and neck or renal cell cancer occurred in dose-escalation patients. Patients with prior anti-PD-1, anti-PD-L1 or anti-CTLA-4 therapy were eligible; roughly 41% had some.

Some clones are missing from TCRdb's copy, which holds only in-frame ones; the method was immunoSEQ multiplex PCR. The sample contains more than 50,000 clones, 75% to 90% of which appear only once. With V trimmed by 5 bases and J by 3 bases, 3 bases remained unmatched. The CDR3 sequence is 16 residues long. CDR1 is SGHNT, CDR2 YENEEA, per germline. The material sequenced was CD4+ or CD8+ T cells sorted from blood, taken in a trial of the OX40 agonist ivuxolimab. The receptor was derived from an adult with an advanced solid tumor such as melanoma, head and neck, liver or kidney cancer. V is TRBV11-3 and J is TRBJ2-2; 13 bases map to TRBD2. The CDR3, as DNA: TGTGCCAGCAGCACAGGACTAGCGGGAGACACCGGGGAGCTGTTTTTT. This codes for CASSTGLAGDTGELFF.